A selection of T cell receptor beta chains follows, all from one sample in a study of cytomegalovirus exposure and HLA in healthy donors. Sequencing was performed with immunoSEQ multiplex PCR; in TCRdb, only in-frame clones are kept and a portion is missing. Altogether roughly 59,000 clones are present, around 93% being singletons, with the ten largest covering around 7%. The source material was PBMCs. These receptors originate from a woman under 30 in good health and CMV-seropositive. The CDR3 runs from the conserved cysteine through the conserved F or W. D genes are given only for firm matches. Size is stated for part of the rows, as once, few or many counts, or as a class when the clone is expanded.

abundance	d_gene	v_gene	j_gene	CDR3nt	CDR3aa
once	TRBD2	TRBV28	TRBJ2-7	TGTGCCAGCGGAATACTAGCGGGAAGCTCCTACGAGCAGTACTTC	CASGILAGSSYEQYF
-	-	TRBV7-6	TRBJ1-3	TGTGCCAGCAGCTTAGAGTCGGGGGCTGGAAACACCATATATTTT	CASSLESGAGNTIYF
-	-	TRBV30	TRBJ1-2	TGTGCCTGGTCAGGATTGGGTCGCTATGGCTACACCTTC	CAWSGLGRYGYTF
once	TRBD1	TRBV28	TRBJ1-3	TGTGCCAGCAGTCTCCGGGACAGTTCTGGAAACACCATATATTTT	CASSLRDSSGNTIYF
-	TRBD1	TRBV14	TRBJ2-1	TGTGCCAGCAGGCAAACAGGGGAAGAGAATGAGCAGTTCTTC	CASRQTGEENEQFF
-	-	TRBV4-2	TRBJ1-3	TGTGCCAGCAGCCAAGCACCACGGGTGGAAAACAGAAACACCATATATTTT	CASSQAPRVENRNTIYF
-	-	TRBV6-1	TRBJ1-5	TGTGCCAGCAGTGCCCCGGGGGACTTCCATCAGCCCCAGCATTTT	CASSAPGDFHQPQHF
-	-	TRBV30	TRBJ1-1	TGTGCCTGGAAGTTATCGGGGTACACTGAAGCTTTCTTT	CAWKLSGYTEAFF
once	TRBD1	TRBV5-5	TRBJ1-2	TGTGCCAGCAGCTTGGCCACACGACCTCAGGGGACAGGTGGCTACACCTTC	CASSLATRPQGTGGYTF
-	-	TRBV4-2	TRBJ1-1	TGTGCCAGCAGCCAAGATTTTTTGGGAAGGGGGATTTTGGGCACTGAAGCTTTCTTT	CASSQDFLGRGILGTEAFF
few	TRBD1	TRBV19	TRBJ1-6	TGTGCCAGTGGAACAGGGGTTCGGTCACCCCTCCACTTT	CASGTGVRSPLHF
-	-	TRBV4-1	TRBJ1-4	TGCGCCAGCAGCCAATCCAGGACAGCTAATGAAAAACTGTTTTTT	CASSQSRTANEKLFF
-	-	TRBV5-6	TRBJ1-1	TGTGCCAGCAGGGCGTGGGGGGGCACTGAAGCTTTCTTT	CASRAWGGTEAFF